Shown below are 30 T cell receptor beta chains from a single sample sequenced in a study of T cells in Graves' hyperthyroidism and ophthalmopathy. There were TCR beta CDR3 regions amplified from RNA transcripts. First-round RT-PCR targeting the TCR CDR3 was performed with the HTBI primer set. TCRdb reprocessed the multiplex PCR reads via MiXCR and lists one record per CDR3 protein. The data show about 350,000 distinct CDR3 sequences, approximately 15% seen once. The material sequenced was blood. These receptors originate from a woman in her twenties or thirties with Graves' hyperthyroidism.

This clonotype was counted at least ten times. The V call is TRBV11-2, the J call TRBJ2-2; D is uncertain. Trimming left V 5 bases short and J 6 bases short, with 7 bases between. Germline V CDR1 and CDR2: SGHAT, FQNNGV. The CDR3 extends over 12 amino acids. In DNA form, the CDR3 reads TGTGCCAGCAGCACCAGCCCCGGGGAGCTGTTTTTT. Protein product: CASSTSPGELFF.

This chain links TRBV30 with TRBJ2-7, with D tentatively TRBD1 or TRBD2 (5 bases each). The V gene's germline CDR1 is GTSNPN and CDR2 SVGIG (reference sequence). V dropped 3 bases and J dropped 6 bases, with 18 bases sitting between them. This CDR3 region has 14 residues. CDR3 protein: CAWRTAGPRGEQYF. CDR3 DNA: TGTGCCTGGAGAACGGCAGGCCCGAGGGGCGAGCAGTACTTC.

This clonotype showed up many times. The gene calls are TRBV28 and TRBJ2-1, with 11 bases fitting TRBD2. This CDR3 region has 17 residues. The germline V gene has CDR1 MDHEN and CDR2 SYDVKM. The V segment lost 8 bases and the J segment 0 bases; nucleotides outside the gene matches: 9. The CDR3 is CASSGTSGLGSYNEQFF. The CDR3 DNA reads as TGTGCCAGCTCCGGGACTAGCGGTTTGGGCTCCTACAATGAGCAGTTCTTC.

The rearrangement links TRBV6-1 to TRBJ1-5, with 9 positions matching TRBD1. Per germline, CDR1 MNHNS and CDR2 SASEGT. The length of the CDR3 is 16 residues. Unmatched junction bases numbered 7, after V lost 3 bases and J lost 4 bases. The CDR3 DNA reads TGTGCCAGCAGTGAGCCGACAGGGGGAAAGAATCAGCCCCAGCATTTT. Translated, it gives CASSEPTGGKNQPQHF.

This clonotype has at least ten counts. The chain employs TRBV2 and TRBJ2-5; maybe TRBD2 (6 bases). The length of the CDR3 is 14 residues. CDR1 is SNHLY, CDR2 FYNNEI, per germline. V was trimmed by 8 bases and J by 1 base, leaving 14 bases between them. CDR3 sequence reads: CASLPYSGQETQYF. DNA of the CDR3: TGTGCCAGCCTCCCTTATAGCGGCCAAGAGACCCAGTACTTC.

This clonotype has a handful of counts. The chain links TRBV4-2 to TRBJ2-7; D call uncertain. This CDR3 is 14 amino acids long. The V gene's germline CDR1 is LGHNA and CDR2 YNFKEQ. The V gene lost 0 bases and the J gene lost 2 bases, with 8 bases spanning the gap. This CDR3 reads CASSQDPRTYEQYF. DNA for the CDR3: TGTGCCAGCAGCCAAGATCCCAGAACCTACGAGCAGTACTTC.

This clonotype appeared many times. V is TRBV20-1 and J is TRBJ2-3; 9 nucleotides line up with TRBD2. Unmatched junction bases numbered 3, after V lost 1 base and J lost 1 base. Per the germline V gene, CDR1 is DFQATT and CDR2 is SNEGSKA (reference sequence). CDR3 length: 15 residues. This CDR3 is CSARVASGGTDTQYF. The CDR3 DNA sequence: TGCAGTGCTAGAGTCGCTAGCGGGGGCACAGATACGCAGTATTTT.

As concerns this clonotype: A single base separates this from a much larger clone, so it may be a read error. The V and J genes are TRBV7-3 and TRBJ2-3, with TRBD2 matching over 11 bases. The CDR3 loop spans 16 amino acids. Per germline, CDR1 SGHTA and CDR2 FQGTGA. CDR3 in amino acids: CASSLTLAGGKDTEYF. The DNA of the CDR3 is TGTGCCAGCAGCTTAACGCTAGCGGGAGGTAAAGATACGGAGTATTTT.

This clonotype has a count of ten or more. The chain uses TRBV25-1 and TRBJ1-2; D is perhaps TRBD1 (5 bases). This CDR3 region has 12 residues. V shed 4 bases and J shed 14 bases, with 17 bases lying between them. CDR1 and CDR2 from the germline V gene are MGHDK and SYGVNS. The DNA of the CDR3 is TGTGCCAGCAGTGGCGGGGACCGAGGTTATACCTTC. It yields the protein CASSGGDRGYTF.

This clonotype appeared many times. The chain has TRBV28 and TRBJ2-7; tentative D call: TRBD1 (5 bases). Germline loops: CDR1 MDHEN, CDR2 SYDVKM. The CDR3 totals 14 residues. Between the trimmed V and J ends, which lost 3 bases and 3 bases, there was a span of 12 bases. The CDR3 region is CASSFGRQLYEQYF. The CDR3 nucleotides are TGTGCCAGCAGTTTTGGCCGACAGCTCTACGAGCAGTACTTC.

This clonotype was counted ten times or more. This chain connects TRBV24-1 to TRBJ2-1, with 11 nucleotides matching TRBD2. The germline gives CDR1 KGHDR, CDR2 SFDVKD. Germline trimming cut 6 bases from V and 0 bases from J; bases unmatched to any gene: 12. The CDR3 is 19 amino acids. The CDR3 DNA follows: TGTGCCACCAGTACCGCCGGGACTAGCGGACCGAGCTCCTACAATGAGCAGTTCTTC. Residues: CATSTAGTSGPSSYNEQFF.

CDR3 region: CASSYEGDEQYF. CDR3 bases: TGTGCCAGCAGTTACGAAGGGGACGAGCAGTACTTC. The V call is TRBV6-5, the J call TRBJ2-7; TRBD1 is a possible D gene (5 bases). Looked up from germline, CDR1 is MNHEY and CDR2 is SVGAGI. There are 12 residues in the CDR3. Between the trimmed V and J ends, which lost 2 bases and 5 bases, there was a span of 7 bases.

This chain joins TRBV29-1 and TRBJ2-5; D is unresolved. Between the trimmed V and J ends, which lost 6 bases and 4 bases, there was a span of 15 bases. This CDR3 spans 13 amino acids. Germline V gives CDR1 SQVTM, CDR2 ANQGSEA. In DNA, the CDR3 is TGCAGCGTCTCCCAAAGCACGGGAGAGACCCAGTACTTC. Translating gives CSVSQSTGETQYF.

At least ten counts were recorded for this clonotype. V gene TRBV12-3 or TRBV12-4 combines with J gene TRBJ1-5, with D unclear. V was clipped by 7 bases and J by 0 bases, with 19 bases between them. The CDR3 totals 17 residues. Written as DNA, the CDR3 is TGTGCCAGCAATACCGCAGCCTCTCGTTATAGCAATCAGCCCCAGCATTTT. Protein product: CASNTAASRYSNQPQHF.

CDR3 nucleotides: TGCAGCGTTTTCCGTGACTACCCTTACACAGATACGCAGTATTTT. Amino acid sequence: CSVFRDYPYTDTQYF. The chain is built from TRBV29-1 and TRBJ2-3; weak D call: TRBD2 (5 bases). CDR1 and CDR2 (germline): SQVTM, ANQGSEA. V shed 5 bases and J shed 2 bases, with 17 bases lying between them. This CDR3 has 15 amino acids.

The rearrangement links TRBV28 to TRBJ2-7; no clear D. V gave up 7 bases and J gave up 4 bases, with 17 bases separating them. Germline assignment: CDR1 MDHEN and CDR2 SYDVKM. The CDR3 is made up of 14 amino acids. CDR3 coding DNA: TGTGCCAGCACTCTCAATAGGGTGGTTTACGAGCAGTACTTC. It is translated as CASTLNRVVYEQYF.

This clonotype was counted ten times or more. J is TRBJ2-7 and V is TRBV12-3 or TRBV12-4; D unclear. V was pared by 2 bases and J by 5 bases, with 13 bases between. CDR3 length: 14 residues. The CDR3 DNA is TGTGCCAGCAGTTTATCGCATGGCGGAGACGAGCAGTACTTC. This encodes CASSLSHGGDEQYF.

This clonotype showed up just a few times. The chain links TRBV15 to TRBJ2-7; D unclear. The CDR3 length is 15 residues. Germline V CDR1 and CDR2: LNHNV, YYDKDF (reference sequence). V lost 1 base to trimming and J lost 1 base, with 11 bases between them. The CDR3 loop is CATSRVDGASYEQYF. The CDR3 DNA sequence: TGTGCCACCAGCAGAGTGGACGGAGCTTCCTACGAGCAGTACTTC.

The V and J genes are TRBV6-2 or TRBV6-3 and TRBJ2-6; the match to TRBD1 covers 7 bases. The germline gives CDR1 MNHEY, CDR2 SVGEGT. Trimming at V came to 4 bases and at J to 1 base, leaving 7 bases not matched to a gene. The CDR3 is 17 residues long. CDR3 coding DNA: TGTGCCAGCAGTTCTGGGCAGGGGGTTTCTGGGGCCAACGTCCTGACTTTC. Translated, it gives CASSSGQGVSGANVLTF.

This clonotype was seen at least ten times. The chain couples TRBV2 to TRBJ1-2; D call uncertain. This CDR3 region has 12 residues. V was shortened by 7 bases and J by 4 bases, with 10 bases between the two germline ends. Germline CDR1 reads SNHLY; CDR2 reads FYNNEI. CDR3 in DNA: TGTGCCAGCACGGAGGGCCCCTATGGCTACACCTTC. Translation: CASTEGPYGYTF.

This clonotype was seen repeatedly, ten times or more. The genes are TRBV27 and TRBJ2-5; D not certain. This CDR3 has 12 residues. V was clipped by 5 bases and J by 2 bases, with 6 bases between them. Germline V gives CDR1 MNHEY, CDR2 SMNVEV (reference sequence). This chain's CDR3 is CASSKTQETQYF. Written as DNA, the CDR3 is TGTGCCAGCAGTAAGACACAAGAGACCCAGTACTTC.

This clonotype was recorded a few times. A much larger clone sits a single nucleotide away, making a read error possible. The rearrangement joins TRBV12-3 or TRBV12-4 to TRBJ1-2, with D unresolved. The CDR3 covers 12 residues. This CDR3 is CTSSLLFGGYTF. The CDR3 DNA follows: TGTACCAGCAGTTTATTATTTGGAGGCTACACCTTC.

The CDR3 region has the DNA TGTGCCAGCAGCAGGGACCCAGGCTCCTCTGGAAACACCATATATTTT. This translates into CASSRDPGSSGNTIYF. The chain has TRBV2 and TRBJ1-3; weak D call: TRBD1 (5 bases). Germline V CDR1 and CDR2: SNHLY, FYNNEI. The V end was cut by 6 bases, the J end by 0 bases, with 15 bases between. The CDR3 spans 16 residues.

This clonotype was counted at least ten times. The DNA for the CDR3 is TGTGCCAGCAGCAGGACAGGGGGCAGTCAGCCCCAGCATTTT. It translates to CASSRTGGSQPQHF. The chain recombines TRBV11-2 with TRBJ1-5; TRBD1 matches at 11 bases. Germline trimming cut 5 bases from V and 6 bases from J; bases unmatched to any gene: 3. This CDR3 is built from 14 residues. Germline assignment: CDR1 SGHAT and CDR2 FQNNGV.

The sample holds many counts of this clonotype. CDR3 DNA: TGTGCCAGCAGTGAAGCGGGAGGCTACAATGAGCAGTTCTTC. Its protein is CASSEAGGYNEQFF. The chain employs TRBV6-1 and TRBJ2-1; a weak D match, TRBD2 (6 bases). V shed 0 bases and J shed 3 bases, with 6 bases lying between them. Germline V gene sequence: CDR1 MNHNS, CDR2 SASEGT. This CDR3 is built from 14 residues.

This clonotype came up many times. This sequence joins TRBV27 and TRBJ1-6; 8 nucleotides match TRBD1. The trim removed 7 bases at V and 13 bases at J, leaving 6 bases unmatched. The CDR3 spans 12 residues. Germline CDR1 reads MNHEY; CDR2 reads SMNVEV (reference sequence). This chain's CDR3 is CASTGGKGPLHF. For the CDR3, the DNA is TGTGCCAGCACAGGGGGCAAGGGGCCCCTCCACTTT.

The CDR3 protein is CASSPPGPTSYNEQFF. The CDR3 DNA sequence: TGTGCCAGCAGCCCTCCGGGACCGACCTCCTACAATGAGCAGTTCTTC. The rearrangement links TRBV12-3 or TRBV12-4 to TRBJ2-1; D is tentatively TRBD1 or TRBD2 (5 bases each). The CDR3 sequence is 16 residues long. V lost 6 bases to trimming and J lost 0 bases, with 15 bases between them.

Ten or more counts support this clonotype. The chain has TRBV19 and TRBJ1-4, with a tentative D call TRBD1 (5 bases). Trimming left V 3 bases short and J 5 bases short, with 13 bases between. In germline, CDR1 is LNHDA, CDR2 SQIVND (reference sequence). The CDR3 is 15 amino acids. CDR3 protein: CASSISSGNNEKLFF. CDR3 bases: TGTGCCAGTAGTATTAGCTCAGGGAACAATGAAAAACTGTTTTTT.

This clonotype showed up many times. The chain joins TRBV5-5 to TRBJ1-1; TRBD1 is a possible D gene (5 bases). The V gene lost 0 bases and the J gene lost 1 base, with 10 bases spanning the gap. The CDR3 length is 15 residues. Germline V gives CDR1 SGHKS, CDR2 YYEKEE (reference sequence). The CDR3 region is CASSLAGEWNTEAFF. The CDR3 DNA reads as TGTGCCAGCAGCTTGGCGGGGGAATGGAACACTGAAGCTTTCTTT.

This clonotype was counted ten times or more. This chain joins TRBV28 and TRBJ2-7; TRBD1 aligns across 8 bases. V lost 10 bases, J lost 4 bases, and 12 bases stayed unmatched. Germline loops: CDR1 MDHEN, CDR2 SYDVKM. The CDR3 is made up of 14 amino acids. This CDR3 reads CANVTGGTPYEQYF. As DNA, the CDR3 is TGTGCCAATGTCACAGGGGGAACCCCATACGAGCAGTACTTC. Supplemented by reference TRBV28 and TRBJ2-7, the full variable domain reads DVKVTQSSRYLVKRTGEKVFLECVQDMDHENMFWYRQDPGLGLRLIYFSYDVKMKEKGDIPEGYSVSREKKERFSLILESASTNQTSMYLCANVTGGTPYEQYFGPGTRLTVT.